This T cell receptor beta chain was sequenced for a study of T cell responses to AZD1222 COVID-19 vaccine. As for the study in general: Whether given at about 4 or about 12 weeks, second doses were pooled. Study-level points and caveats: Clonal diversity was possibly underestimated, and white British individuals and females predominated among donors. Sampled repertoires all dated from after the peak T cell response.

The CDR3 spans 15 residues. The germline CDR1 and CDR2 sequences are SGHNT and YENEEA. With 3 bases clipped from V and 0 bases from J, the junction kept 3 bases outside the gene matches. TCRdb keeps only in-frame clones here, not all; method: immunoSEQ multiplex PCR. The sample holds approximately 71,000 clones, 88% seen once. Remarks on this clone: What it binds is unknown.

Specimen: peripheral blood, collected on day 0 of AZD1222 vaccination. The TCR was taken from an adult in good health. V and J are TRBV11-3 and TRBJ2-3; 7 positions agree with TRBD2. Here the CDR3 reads CASSFGRASTDTQYF. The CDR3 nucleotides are TGTGCCAGCAGCTTTGGGAGGGCTAGCACAGATACGCAGTATTTT.